This TCR beta chain stems from a study of blood T cell repertoires in COVID-19. On the study more broadly: From T cells, B-cell-depleted T cells, or PBMCs came the material, which was cDNA or gDNA.

Per the study methods: Reference gene primers were amplified, and this amplification served to estimate nucleated cell counts. Using immunoSEQ multiplex PCR, the repertoire was profiled, and TCRdb retains in-frame clones only, with some absent. The DNA was the basis for D and trimming; V, J and clone size are from that table. The table has 150,000 to 200,000 clones, over 60% seen once; the top ten hold roughly 28%. Germline CDR1 is MNHEY and CDR2 is SVGAGI. J lost 9 bases, V lost 0 bases, and 11 bases had no gene match. CDR3 length: 16 residues. This clonotype originated in a woman between 65 and 79 years old with acute or convalescent COVID-19. This chain connects TRBV6-5 to TRBJ2-1; TRBD1 matches 7 bases. The sequencing sample was made of peripheral blood. CDR3 amino acids: CASSYSWAGGGSEQFF. In DNA, the CDR3 is TGTGCCAGCAGTTACTCCTGGGCAGGGGGTGGGAGTGAGCAGTTCTTC.